This entry features one T cell receptor beta chain sequence. This CDR3 is built from 13 residues. V was trimmed by 6 bases and J by 13 bases, leaving 19 bases between them. The V gene's germline CDR1 is LNHDA and CDR2 SQIVND (reference sequence). The sample comes from a study of blood T cell repertoires in COVID-19. Study-level background: The study drew acute and convalescent COVID-19 samples from the United States, Italy and Spain. PBMCs, B-cell-depleted T cells, or T cells provided the cDNA or gDNA that made up the material.

Original data processing: Nucleated cell number was recorded as an estimate derived from reference gene primer amplification. Assay: immunoSEQ multiplex PCR; the TCRdb copy retains only in-frame clones and omits some. The V and J calls and clone size were taken over from that table, and D and trimming were inferred from the DNA. The profile shows approximately 170,000 clones, roughly 88% of them singletons. The gene calls are TRBV19 and TRBJ2-1; D not certain. Sequencing input: peripheral blood. The TCR comes from a man in his 60s who had recovered from COVID-19. The CDR3 region is CASRSADPKNQFF. For the CDR3, the DNA is TGTGCCAGTAGGTCGGCGGATCCAAAGAATCAGTTCTTC.